This entry lists 32 T cell receptor beta chains sequenced from one sample in a study of T cells in Graves' hyperthyroidism and ophthalmopathy. TCR beta CDR3 regions were amplified from RNA. Carried out on the TCR CDR3, a first-round RT-PCR used the HTBI primer set. TCRdb re-called the multiplex PCR reads through MiXCR, storing one row per CDR3 protein. This table holds roughly 300,000 distinct CDR3 sequences, 25% to 30% found once. Sample: blood. Every receptor here comes from a man in his forties with Graves' hyperthyroidism that later progressed to Graves' ophthalmopathy.

This rearrangement joins TRBV11-2 to TRBJ2-7, with a tentative D call TRBD2 (6 bases). The germline V gene encodes CDR1 SGHAT and CDR2 FQNNGV. The V end lost 1 base, the J end lost 2 bases, and 12 bases lay between the germline ends. The CDR3 spans 15 residues. CDR3 DNA sequence: TGTGCCAGCAGCTTAGTGGGGGGTACGACCTACGAGCAGTACTTC. Its protein is CASSLVGGTTYEQYF.

At least ten counts were recorded for this clonotype. The CDR3 nucleotides are TGCAGTGCTCAGCGGGAGTTTTTGGAGACCCAGTACTTC. It encodes CSAQREFLETQYF. The chain links TRBV20-1 to TRBJ2-5; 8 bases are shared with TRBD2. The CDR3 is 13 residues long. The germline V gene has CDR1 DFQATT and CDR2 SNEGSKA (reference sequence). With V trimmed by 5 bases and J by 5 bases, 7 bases remained unmatched.

This clonotype came up many times. The CDR3 sequence is CASSLGGTVFSGNTIYF. CDR3 DNA: TGTGCCAGCAGTTTGGGGGGGACAGTGTTCTCTGGAAACACCATATATTTT. This chain uses TRBV6-5 with TRBJ1-3, with 7 bases matching TRBD1. With V trimmed by 4 bases and J by 0 bases, 9 bases remained unmatched. The CDR3 is 17 amino acids. CDR1 MNHEY and CDR2 SVGAGI come from the germline V gene.

This clonotype was seen repeatedly, ten times or more. The V and J genes are TRBV20-1 and TRBJ1-5; no clear D. The CDR3 extends over 14 amino acids. The V gene's germline CDR1 is DFQATT and CDR2 SNEGSKA (reference sequence). V lost 6 bases to trimming and J lost 2 bases, with 14 bases between them. In DNA, the CDR3 is TGCAGTGCCCTTGCACCCTCGGGCAATCAGCCCCAGCATTTT. Amino acid sequence: CSALAPSGNQPQHF.

The V gene is TRBV11-2, the J gene TRBJ2-7, with 9 bases lining up with TRBD1. The CDR3 length is 16 residues. Germline V gives CDR1 SGHAT, CDR2 FQNNGV. The J segment lost 3 bases and the V segment lost 3 bases, leaving 9 bases of the junction unmatched. CDR3 sequence reads: CASSLPRTGVSYEQYF. The CDR3 DNA follows: TGTGCCAGCAGCTTGCCAAGGACAGGGGTTAGCTACGAGCAGTACTTC.

This clonotype was seen at least ten times. The chain uses TRBV28 and TRBJ1-1; tentatively, D is TRBD1 (6 bases). Germline V lookup: CDR1 MDHEN, CDR2 SYDVKM. The ends were cut back, 2 bases at V and 4 bases at J, with 8 bases in the middle. The CDR3 covers 13 residues. The CDR3 bases are TGTGCCAGCAGTTTAGTACAGGGCACTGAAGCTTTCTTT. Protein: CASSLVQGTEAFF.

V is TRBV12-3 or TRBV12-4 and J is TRBJ2-7; TRBD2 matches 13 bases. The junction had 7 bases not matched to a gene; V was cut back by 5 bases and J by 6 bases. The CDR3 has 15 amino acids. This CDR3 reads CASSLGTSGNSEQYF. The DNA for the CDR3 is TGTGCCAGCAGTCTGGGGACTAGCGGGAATAGCGAGCAGTACTTC.

This clonotype appeared many times. The gene calls are TRBV12-3 or TRBV12-4 and TRBJ2-7; 9 nucleotides match TRBD1. V gave up 7 bases and J gave up 2 bases; unmatched junction bases: 3. The CDR3 spans 13 residues. The DNA of the CDR3 is TGTGCCAGCACTCGGACAGGGGCCTACGAGCAGTACTTC. This translates into CASTRTGAYEQYF.

The sample holds many counts of this clonotype. The chain has TRBV30 and TRBJ1-1; 7 bases match TRBD1. This CDR3 region has 13 residues. The germline CDR1 and CDR2 sequences are GTSNPN and SVGIG (reference sequence). V shed 3 bases and J 4 bases; nucleotides not matched to a gene: 5. CDR3: CAWRNAGGTEAFF. The CDR3 region has the DNA TGTGCCTGGAGAAATGCAGGGGGCACTGAAGCTTTCTTT. Combining the CDR3 with reference TRBV30 and TRBJ1-1 gives the whole variable domain SQTIHQWPATLVQPVGSPLSLECTVEGTSNPNLYWYRQAAGRGLQLLFYSVGIGQISSEVPQNLSASRPQDRQFILSSKKLLLSDSGFYLCAWRNAGGTEAFFGQGTRLTVV.

This clonotype was counted ten times or more. V is TRBV2 and J is TRBJ2-6; D unresolved. The CDR3 sequence is 13 residues long. Germline V gives CDR1 SNHLY, CDR2 FYNNEI. Trimming took 2 bases from V and 4 from J, leaving 3 bases between them. The CDR3 here is CASSEWGANVLTF. DNA of the CDR3: TGTGCCAGCAGTGAATGGGGGGCCAACGTCCTGACTTTC.

This clonotype was seen many times. The chain has TRBV5-1 and TRBJ2-2, with a tentative D call TRBD2 (7 bases). This CDR3 is 16 amino acids long. The ends were cut back, 0 bases at V and 2 bases at J, with 11 bases in the middle. The germline V gene encodes CDR1 SGHRS and CDR2 YFSETQ. CDR3 nucleotide sequence: TGCGCCAGCAGCTTGGTCGGGGGGCGTAACACCGGGGAGCTGTTTTTT. Amino acid sequence: CASSLVGGRNTGELFF.

At least ten counts were recorded for this clonotype. V usage is TRBV27 and J usage is TRBJ2-7, with 13 nucleotides matching TRBD2. The CDR3 is made up of 16 amino acids. V shed 3 bases, J shed 6 bases, and the junction held 8 bases outside the gene matches. Germline V lookup: CDR1 MNHEY, CDR2 SMNVEV (reference sequence). The CDR3, as DNA: TGTGCCAGCAGTTTTCGGACTAGCGGGGGACATACCGAGCAGTACTTC. Its protein product is CASSFRTSGGHTEQYF.

This clonotype was detected ten times or more. This chain joins TRBV20-1 and TRBJ2-5; D might be TRBD1 (5 bases). In germline, CDR1 is DFQATT, CDR2 SNEGSKA (reference sequence). The CDR3 is 11 amino acids. CDR3 amino acids: CSCQGSETQYF. The CDR3 DNA sequence: TGCAGCTGCCAGGGATCGGAGACCCAGTACTTC.

This clonotype occurred many times. This rearrangement joins TRBV2 to TRBJ1-5; D possibly corresponds to TRBD1 (6 bases). The CDR3 is made up of 16 amino acids. Germline V gene lookup returns CDR1 SNHLY and CDR2 FYNNEI. Trimming took off 4 bases at V and 7 bases at J, with 20 bases between the two ends. The CDR3 here is CASSGQSFRQAQPQHF. CDR3 nucleotides: TGTGCCAGCAGTGGACAAAGTTTTAGACAGGCACAGCCCCAGCATTTT.

This clonotype was seen at least ten times. The V gene is TRBV12-3 or TRBV12-4, the J gene TRBJ1-6; tentative D call: TRBD1 (5 bases). The CDR3 covers 14 residues. The V gene lost 6 bases and the J gene lost 11 bases, with 17 bases spanning the gap. The CDR3 DNA is TGTGCCAGCAGATCTGGCGGGACCGGTGCACCCCTCCACTTT. Protein sequence: CASRSGGTGAPLHF.

This chain connects TRBV6-5 to TRBJ1-1; unclear D gene. Trimming cost V 11 bases and J 7 bases, with 11 bases left between them. This CDR3 comprises 10 residues. Germline CDR1 is MNHEY and CDR2 is SVGAGI. The chain's CDR3 is CALARVEAFF. For the CDR3, the DNA is TGTGCCTTAGCTCGGGTTGAAGCTTTCTTT.

The chain combines TRBV7-2 with TRBJ2-7, with 7 nucleotides matching TRBD2. The junction had 3 bases not matched to a gene; V was cut back by 2 bases and J by 2 bases. The CDR3 has 14 amino acids. Germline V gene lookup returns CDR1 SGHTA and CDR2 FQGNSA. The CDR3 region has the DNA TGTGCCAGCAGCTTATACGGGAGGCCCTACGAGCAGTACTTC. It codes for CASSLYGRPYEQYF.

This clonotype has a count of ten or more. V gene TRBV9 combines with J gene TRBJ2-2, with 9 bases identical to TRBD2. Germline CDR1 and CDR2: SGDLS and YYNGEE. Trimming cost V 0 bases and J 7 bases; bases outside gene matches: 7. The CDR3 is 16 amino acids. The CDR3 loop reads CASSVDAGGPSGELFF. The CDR3 region has the DNA TGTGCCAGCAGCGTAGATGCGGGAGGGCCTAGCGGGGAGCTGTTTTTT.

This clonotype was counted many times. The CDR3 DNA follows: TGTGCCAGCAGCTTGGCGACAGGGGGAGGCACAGATACGCAGTATTTT. Amino acids: CASSLATGGGTDTQYF. The chain joins TRBV7-3 to TRBJ2-3, with 9 bases lining up with TRBD1. With 3 bases clipped from V and 1 base from J, the junction kept 5 bases outside the gene matches. The CDR3 runs to 16 residues. In germline, CDR1 is SGHTA, CDR2 FQGTGA.

This clonotype has at least ten counts. The chain couples TRBV2 to TRBJ2-7, with a possible D match to TRBD2 (5 bases). Germline CDR1 is SNHLY and CDR2 is FYNNEI. The CDR3 loop spans 17 amino acids. V lost 5 bases and J lost 3, with 23 bases in between. CDR3 sequence: CASSKRNPGLSFYEQYF. The DNA for the CDR3 is TGTGCCAGCAGTAAGAGAAACCCGGGATTATCTTTCTACGAGCAGTACTTC. The full variable domain, completed using reference TRBV2 and TRBJ2-7, is EPEVTQTPSHQVTQMGQEVILRCVPISNHLYFYWYRQILGQKVEFLVSFYNNEISEKSEIFDDQFSVERPDGSNFTLKIRSTKLEDSAMYFCASSKRNPGLSFYEQYFGPGTRLTVT.

The CDR3 spells CAISESLNQPQHF. The CDR3 nucleotides are TGTGCCATCAGTGAGTCCTTAAATCAGCCCCAGCATTTT. The rearrangement joins TRBV10-3 to TRBJ1-5, with unresolved D. Trimming took 0 bases from V and 4 from J, leaving 4 bases between them. Germline V gene data show CDR1 as ENHRY and CDR2 as SYGVKD. The length of the CDR3 is 13 residues.

This clonotype came up a few times. This chain joins TRBV30 and TRBJ1-1; D not resolved. Germline values: CDR1 GTSNPN, CDR2 SVGIG (reference sequence). The CDR3 consists of 12 residues. V lost 4 bases, J lost 0 bases, and 6 bases lay in between. Here the CDR3 reads CAWMVLNTEAFF. The DNA for the CDR3 is TGTGCCTGGATGGTGCTGAACACTGAAGCTTTCTTT.

This clonotype showed up many times. The V and J genes are TRBV12-3 or TRBV12-4 and TRBJ1-1; unclear D gene. The CDR3 runs 14 residues. The V gene lost 5 bases and the J gene lost 2 bases, with 12 bases spanning the gap. The CDR3 region is CASSLVPRNTEAFF. The CDR3 DNA is TGTGCCAGCAGTCTGGTACCGCGTAACACTGAAGCTTTCTTT.

The gene calls are TRBV7-2 and TRBJ2-7, with 10 bases aligning to TRBD1. With V trimmed by 5 bases and J by 6 bases, 7 bases remained unmatched. The CDR3 covers 14 residues. Germline values: CDR1 SGHTA, CDR2 FQGNSA. CDR3 region: CASSTDWTGGEQYF. The CDR3 DNA reads TGTGCCAGCAGCACAGATTGGACAGGGGGCGAGCAGTACTTC.

This chain links TRBV4-3 with TRBJ1-2, with D possibly matching TRBD1 (5 bases). The V gene's germline CDR1 is LGHNA and CDR2 YSLEER. Trimming pared 5 bases from V and 2 bases from J, leaving 12 bases between. This CDR3 comprises 14 residues. Here the CDR3 reads CASSDSGLNYGYTF. CDR3 in DNA: TGCGCCAGCAGCGACTCGGGACTCAACTATGGCTACACCTTC.

This clonotype was seen repeatedly, ten times or more. The chain recombines TRBV24-1 with TRBJ2-5; 12 bases line up with TRBD2. After removal of 4 bases from V and 2 bases from J, the junction contained 7 bases not matched to a gene. The CDR3 is 17 residues long. Germline V gene lookup returns CDR1 KGHDR and CDR2 SFDVKD. This CDR3 is CATSDRTSGIGQETQYF. The CDR3 DNA reads as TGTGCCACCAGTGACCGGACTAGCGGGATAGGGCAAGAGACCCAGTACTTC.

The chain has TRBV28 and TRBJ1-2; a weak D match, TRBD1 (6 bases). Trimming stripped 5 bases from V and 7 bases from J, with 17 bases between. In germline, CDR1 is MDHEN, CDR2 SYDVKM. This CDR3 comprises 14 residues. DNA for the CDR3: TGTGCCAGCAGTACGGACGGGGGCTTATTTGGCTACACCTTC. As protein: CASSTDGGLFGYTF.

This clonotype was detected many times. The V and J genes are TRBV19 and TRBJ1-5, with a tentative D call TRBD1 (6 bases). V lost 8 bases and J lost 6, with 23 bases in between. The CDR3 extends over 16 amino acids. Germline lookup yields CDR1 LNHDA and CDR2 SQIVND (reference sequence). The CDR3 region is CASGPGGGVILQPQHF. DNA for the CDR3: TGTGCCAGTGGCCCGGGGGGGGGCGTAATCCTTCAGCCCCAGCATTTT.

The chain joins TRBV12-3 or TRBV12-4 to TRBJ1-1; D not certain. CDR3 size: 13 residues. The ends were cut back, 7 bases at V and 0 bases at J, with 9 bases in the middle. DNA of the CDR3: TGTGCCAGCACTCAAGTGATGAACACTGAAGCTTTCTTT. Encoded protein: CASTQVMNTEAFF.

This clonotype was observed many times. A much bigger clone sits one base away, suggesting this may be a read error. This CDR3 is CASSLNPNYGYTF. The CDR3 bases are TGTGCCAGCAGCTTGAACCCTAACTATGGCTACACCTTC. The chain combines TRBV5-5 with TRBJ1-2; D not resolved. Trimming removed 1 base at V and 0 bases at J, with 4 bases between. The length of the CDR3 is 13 residues. Germline lookup yields CDR1 SGHKS and CDR2 YYEKEE (reference sequence).

The rearrangement joins TRBV12-3 or TRBV12-4 to TRBJ2-5, with 12 bases identical to TRBD2. V lost 6 bases, J lost 5 bases, and 7 bases stayed unmatched. This CDR3 has 15 amino acids. CDR3 loop: CASRRGLAGGETQYF. The CDR3 DNA is TGTGCCAGCAGGCGGGGACTAGCGGGTGGGGAGACCCAGTACTTC.

In its sample, this clonotype was seen many times. The genes are TRBV14 and TRBJ1-5, with D possibly TRBD1 on 6 matching bases. The CDR3 loop spans 14 amino acids. V dropped 4 bases and J dropped 5 bases, with 12 bases sitting between them. Germline CDR1 SGHDN, CDR2 FVKESK. The CDR3 DNA reads TGTGCCAGCAGCCCTGGGGGCTTGGATCAGCCCCAGCATTTT. Its translation is CASSPGGLDQPQHF.